One sample yielded the 4 T cell receptor beta chains listed below, sequenced in a study of lymphopenia after photon versus proton radiotherapy. Profiled with immunoSEQ multiplex PCR; TCRdb holds only in-frame clones, not every one. The table shows just over 40,000 clones, with around 84% occurring only once. The specimen was peripheral blood, collected from a patient treated with proton-based radiotherapy. The receptors stem from a woman in her sixties or seventies with pancreatic cancer. Some clones in this sample may be carry-over from other donors' samples.

This clone was recorded once. V usage is TRBV18 and J usage is TRBJ2-5; perhaps TRBD1 as D (5 bases). V was trimmed by 3 bases and J by 3 bases, leaving 11 bases between them. Germline V gene lookup returns CDR1 KGHSH and CDR2 LQKENI. The CDR3 contains 14 residues. CDR3 in DNA: TGTGCCAGCTCACCTAGGGGCGTGAAAGAGACCCAGTACTTC. Its translation is CASSPRGVKETQYF.

V gene TRBV14 combines with J gene TRBJ1-4, with D perhaps TRBD1 (5 bases). The V and J ends lost 0 bases and 1 base respectively, with 15 bases between them. The length of the CDR3 is 18 residues. Germline loops: CDR1 SGHDN, CDR2 FVKESK. CDR3 DNA sequence: TGTGCCAGCAGCCAAGAATACCTAGGGGCAGGAACTAATGAAAAACTGTTTTTT. It codes for CASSQEYLGAGTNEKLFF.

The V call is TRBV27, the J call TRBJ1-2; 9 bases are a match to TRBD1. The CDR3 runs 14 residues. CDR1 is MNHEY, CDR2 SMNVEV, per germline (reference sequence). The V and J ends lost 9 bases and 5 bases, in that order; junction bases with no gene match: 10. DNA of the CDR3: TGTGCCAGGATGCCCCGGGGACAGGGTTATGGCTACACCTTC. Protein: CARMPRGQGYGYTF.

The V and J genes are TRBV5-4 and TRBJ2-7; the D is unclear. The V gene's germline CDR1 is SGHNT and CDR2 YYREEE (reference sequence). V was clipped by 0 bases and J by 2 bases, with 12 bases between them. The CDR3 consists of 15 residues. CDR3 amino acids: CASSLGSAPAYEQYF. CDR3 bases: TGTGCCAGCAGCTTGGGGAGCGCCCCTGCCTACGAGCAGTACTTC.